One and the same sample provided the 2 T cell receptor beta chains below, sequenced in a study of T cell responses to AZD1222 COVID-19 vaccine. Sequencing used immunoSEQ multiplex PCR; TCRdb keeps in-frame clones, though not all of them. Of over 100,000 clones listed, 93% are singletons. This specimen was peripheral blood, taken on day 0 of AZD1222 vaccination. Source of these receptors: an adult in good health.

V and J are TRBV9 and TRBJ2-7, with a possible D match to TRBD2 (5 bases). V lost 3 bases and J 0 bases, leaving 13 bases between the germline ends. Germline CDR1 reads SGDLS; CDR2 reads YYNGEE. The CDR3 totals 15 residues. The CDR3 sequence is CASSATWESSYEQYF. The CDR3 DNA reads TGTGCCAGCAGCGCAACGTGGGAGAGCTCCTACGAGCAGTACTTC.

The J gene is TRBJ1-1, the V gene TRBV5-6; unclear D gene. CDR1 is SGHDT and CDR2 is YYEEEE in the germline V gene. Trimming stripped 0 bases from V and 7 bases from J, with 10 bases between. CDR3 length: 13 residues. For the CDR3, the DNA is TGTGCCAGCAGCTTGGACAGACTTGATGAAGCTTTCTTT. It translates to CASSLDRLDEAFF.